Each of the 10 T cell receptor beta chains below was sequenced from the same sample in a study of blood T cell repertoires in COVID-19. Repertoires were generated with immunoSEQ multiplex PCR, while TCRdb's copy carries only in-frame clones and drops some. The sample consists of some 150,000 clones, around 85% of them appearing once. The sequencing sample was made of peripheral blood. The source of these receptors is a man in his 70s with acute or convalescent COVID-19.

V gene TRBV28 combines with J gene TRBJ2-1, with TRBD2 identical over 8 bases. The V gene end was trimmed by 6 bases and the J gene end by 6 bases; junction bases not matched to a gene: 7. Germline CDR1 and CDR2: MDHEN and SYDVKM. This CDR3 has 14 residues. The CDR3 reads CASRQRELINEQFF. CDR3 DNA sequence: TGTGCCAGCAGACAGCGGGAGTTGATCAATGAGCAGTTCTTC.

This clone was seen a handful of times. The chain uses TRBV27 and TRBJ1-1, with 8 bases lining up with TRBD1. The CDR3 runs to 16 residues. With 7 bases clipped from V and 0 bases from J, the junction kept 10 bases outside the gene matches. Germline CDR1 and CDR2: MNHEY and SMNVEV (reference sequence). The CDR3 loop is CASTPRQGALNTEAFF. The CDR3 nucleotides read TGTGCCAGCACCCCGAGGCAGGGGGCCCTGAACACTGAAGCTTTCTTT.

The rearrangement uses TRBV14 and TRBJ1-5; 7 bases map to TRBD1. V was clipped by 4 bases and J by 7 bases; unmatched bases: 4. Germline V lookup: CDR1 SGHDN, CDR2 FVKESK. The CDR3 runs 13 residues. CDR3 nucleotides: TGTGCCAGCAGCCGACAGGGAGGCCAGCCCCAGCATTTT. Amino acid sequence: CASSRQGGQPQHF.

The chain carries TRBV5-1 and TRBJ2-7, with 8 bases aligning to TRBD2. CDR3 length: 16 residues. Trimming removed 7 bases from V and 7 bases from J; junction bases left unmatched: 19. CDR1 is SGHRS and CDR2 is YFSETQ in the germline V gene. CDR3 nucleotides: TGCGCCAGCGCGGGAGGCAGATTTGGGCAAATACGTGAGCAGTACTTC. This gives the protein CASAGGRFGQIREQYF.

The gene calls are TRBV28 and TRBJ2-7; D may be TRBD2 (6 bases). The V gene lost 6 bases and the J gene lost 4 bases, with 13 bases spanning the gap. From germline, CDR1 is MDHEN and CDR2 SYDVKM. CDR3 length: 13 residues. The DNA for the CDR3 is TGTGCCAGCAGGGGGACTGGCTCTTACGAGCAGTACTTC. It specifies CASRGTGSYEQYF.

The J gene is TRBJ1-2, the V gene TRBV14; D call uncertain. V was pared by 0 bases and J by 8 bases, with 10 bases between. This CDR3 contains 13 residues. Germline values: CDR1 SGHDN, CDR2 FVKESK. This chain's CDR3 is CASSQDGRLGYTF. The CDR3 DNA reads TGTGCCAGCAGCCAAGATGGCAGGTTGGGCTACACCTTC.

This clone was found a few times. J is TRBJ1-1 and V is TRBV5-5; 7 bases align to TRBD1. The V and J ends lost 4 bases and 6 bases, in that order; junction bases with no gene match: 18. This CDR3 spans 17 amino acids. Germline CDR1 and CDR2: SGHKS and YYEKEE (reference sequence). In DNA, the CDR3 is TGTGCCAGCAGCCCCAGCCCGAGACAGGGCCGGGCATCTGAAGCTTTCTTT. Encoded protein: CASSPSPRQGRASEAFF.

The chain carries TRBV7-2 and TRBJ1-6; TRBD1 might be the D (6 bases). V lost 1 base and J lost 10, with 11 bases in between. This CDR3 contains 14 residues. Germline-derived CDR1 and CDR2 are SGHTA and FQGNSA. The CDR3 sequence: CASSLVRGDSPLHF. The CDR3 nucleotides are TGTGCCAGCAGCTTAGTCAGGGGCGACTCACCCCTCCACTTT.

DNA of the CDR3: TGTGCCAGTAGTATAGGGACAGGAGCGGTTAACACCGGGGAGCTGTTTTTT. Protein product: CASSIGTGAVNTGELFF. The chain has TRBV19 and TRBJ2-2; 7 bases are a match to TRBD1. Germline V CDR1 and CDR2: LNHDA, SQIVND (reference sequence). With 1 base clipped from V and 2 bases from J, the junction kept 7 bases outside the gene matches. There are 17 residues in the CDR3.

This clone showed up just a few times. The V gene is TRBV14, the J gene TRBJ2-2; 10 bases agree with TRBD1. The CDR3 is 18 amino acids. CDR1 is SGHDN and CDR2 is FVKESK in the germline V gene. The V segment lost 6 bases and the J segment 1 base; nucleotides outside the gene matches: 11. The CDR3 region has the DNA TGTGCCAGCAGACAATCTTGGGGACAGGGGATGAACACCGGGGAGCTGTTTTTT. This gives the protein CASRQSWGQGMNTGELFF.